These 3 T cell receptor beta chains originate from one sample sequenced in a study of T cell responses to AZD1222 COVID-19 vaccine. Some clones are missing from TCRdb's copy, which holds only in-frame ones; the method was immunoSEQ multiplex PCR. The sample contains 140,000 or so clones, about 91% of which appear only once. Here the sequenced sample was peripheral blood, taken on day 0 of AZD1222 vaccination. Receptors were obtained from an adult in good health.

This clone was recorded only once. This sequence joins TRBV19 and TRBJ1-6; no reliable D call. This CDR3 has 16 amino acids. Per the germline V gene, CDR1 is LNHDA and CDR2 is SQIVND (reference sequence). Trimming removed 0 bases at V and 7 bases at J, with 13 bases between. The CDR3 here is CASSIESGLMNSPLHF. Here the CDR3 DNA reads TGTGCCAGTAGTATAGAATCTGGCCTGATGAATTCACCCCTCCACTTT.

This rearrangement joins TRBV30 to TRBJ1-6; D gene uncertain. Germline lookup yields CDR1 GTSNPN and CDR2 SVGIG (reference sequence). V was pared by 1 base and J by 10 bases, with 8 bases between. This CDR3 is 12 amino acids long. The CDR3 nucleotides read TGTGCCTGGAGTGAGCGTAACTCACCCCTCCACTTT. Translation: CAWSERNSPLHF.

The sample holds a few counts of this clone. The V and J genes are TRBV10-3 and TRBJ2-1; D may be TRBD1 (6 bases). CDR3 length: 17 residues. V was cut by 8 bases and J by 0 bases, with 20 bases left in between. Germline V gene sequence: CDR1 ENHRY, CDR2 SYGVKD. The CDR3 sequence: CAIHESRGRSSYNEQFF. CDR3 DNA: TGTGCCATCCACGAGAGCAGGGGCCGAAGCTCCTACAATGAGCAGTTCTTC.